A single sample gave rise to the 10 T cell receptor beta chains below, sequenced in a study of OX40 agonist ivuxolimab in advanced cancers. TCRdb's table, derived via immunoSEQ multiplex PCR, lists solely in-frame clones and lacks some. The sample lists roughly 89,000 clones, 70% to 90% seen once, with 6.5% in the top ten. The input for sequencing was CD4+ or CD8+ T cells sorted from blood, taken in a trial of the OX40 agonist ivuxolimab. The receptor set was obtained from an adult with an advanced solid tumor such as melanoma, head and neck, liver or kidney cancer.

The genes are TRBV9 and TRBJ2-1; tentatively, D is TRBD1 (5 bases). The CDR3 length is 17 residues. V dropped 0 bases and J dropped 2 bases, with 15 bases sitting between them. The germline gives CDR1 SGDLS, CDR2 YYNGEE. The CDR3 reads CASSVGIAAGTYNEQFF. For the CDR3, the DNA is TGTGCCAGCAGCGTAGGCATCGCGGCAGGGACCTACAATGAGCAGTTCTTC. The full variable domain, with the rest looked up from reference TRBV9 and TRBJ2-1, is DSGVTQTPKHLITATGQRVTLRCSPRSGDLSVYWYQQSLDQGLQFLIQYYNGEERAKGNILERFSAQQFPDLHSELNLSSLELGDSALYFCASSVGIAAGTYNEQFFGPGTRLTVL.

The chain recombines TRBV11-3 with TRBJ2-2, with TRBD2 matching over 8 bases. The length of the CDR3 is 16 residues. Germline CDR1 SGHNT, CDR2 YENEEA. V lost 2 bases to trimming and J lost 4 bases; unmatched junction nucleotides: 6. The DNA of the CDR3 is TGTGCCAGCAGCTTAAGAGCGGGGGCTGTCACCGGGGAGCTGTTTTTT. It translates to CASSLRAGAVTGELFF.

This clone has just one count. The chain uses TRBV30 and TRBJ2-7; the match to TRBD2 covers 12 bases. J gave up 4 bases and V 8 bases, and 6 bases lay outside the gene matches. Germline CDR1 GTSNPN, CDR2 SVGIG (reference sequence). The CDR3 sequence is 13 residues long. CDR3 in DNA: TGTGCCAGAAGGACTAGCGGGACATACGAGCAGTACTTC. It translates to CARRTSGTYEQYF.

The chain is built from TRBV5-1 and TRBJ2-3; D not certain. This CDR3 has 13 amino acids. V was shortened by 2 bases and J by 4 bases, with 8 bases between the two germline ends. Germline values: CDR1 SGHRS, CDR2 YFSETQ. The CDR3 coding sequence is TGCGCCAGCAGCTTTAGGGTGGCAGATACGCAGTATTTT. Residues: CASSFRVADTQYF.

This chain joins TRBV6-5 and TRBJ1-4; tentatively, D is TRBD1 (5 bases). The V end lost 4 bases, the J end lost 4 bases, and 13 bases lay between the germline ends. The CDR3 has 15 residues. The V gene's germline CDR1 is MNHEY and CDR2 SVGAGI. CDR3 region: CASSSTWGGNEKLFF. For the CDR3, the DNA is TGTGCCAGCAGTTCAACCTGGGGCGGTAATGAAAAACTGTTTTTT.

This chain connects TRBV5-4 to TRBJ1-1; no clear D. The CDR3 consists of 13 residues. Germline assignment: CDR1 SGHNT and CDR2 YYREEE (reference sequence). Deletions cut 4 bases from V and 0 bases from J, with 7 bases between. The chain's CDR3 is CASSQDLNTEAFF. Here the CDR3 DNA reads TGTGCCAGCAGCCAGGACTTGAACACTGAAGCTTTCTTT.

This clone has only a few counts. V is TRBV30 and J is TRBJ1-5, with D unresolved. CDR1 and CDR2 (germline): GTSNPN, SVGIG (reference sequence). V lost 1 base and J 2 bases, leaving 6 bases between the germline ends. This CDR3 has 13 amino acids. CDR3 loop: CAWSGGRNQPQHF. The CDR3 region has the DNA TGTGCCTGGAGTGGAGGGCGCAATCAGCCCCAGCATTTT. The full variable domain, with the rest looked up from reference TRBV30 and TRBJ1-5, is SQTIHQWPATLVQPVGSPLSLECTVEGTSNPNLYWYRQAAGRGLQLLFYSVGIGQISSEVPQNLSASRPQDRQFILSSKKLLLSDSGFYLCAWSGGRNQPQHFGDGTRLSIL.

The CDR3 sequence is CASTTGTGNEKLFF. CDR3 coding DNA: TGTGCCAGCACCACCGGGACAGGGAATGAAAAACTGTTTTTT. This sequence joins TRBV6-5 and TRBJ1-4; TRBD1 agrees at 9 bases. Unmatched junction bases numbered 5, after V lost 7 bases and J lost 5 bases. CDR1 and CDR2 (germline): MNHEY, SVGAGI. There are 14 residues in the CDR3.

The rearrangement joins TRBV25-1 to TRBJ1-5; no clear D gene. Trimming left V 5 bases short and J 4 bases short, with 15 bases between. The CDR3 has 15 residues. Germline CDR1 and CDR2: MGHDK and SYGVNS. CDR3 DNA: TGTGCCAGCAGTCCATTCGGGTGGGATAATCAGCCCCAGCATTTT. Protein product: CASSPFGWDNQPQHF.

This clone was counted a single time. CDR3 in amino acids: CASSLAGTRLSGANVLTF. The CDR3 bases are TGTGCCAGCAGCTTGGCCGGGACTAGATTGTCTGGGGCCAACGTCCTGACTTTC. The chain joins TRBV5-4 to TRBJ2-6, with 8 positions matching TRBD2. V was clipped by 0 bases and J by 1 base; unmatched bases: 6. Germline CDR1 and CDR2: SGHNT and YYREEE (reference sequence). The CDR3 has 18 residues. Full variable domain (outside the CDR3, taken from reference TRBV5-4 and TRBJ2-6): ETGVTQSPTHLIKTRGQQVTLRCSSQSGHNTVSWYQQALGQGPQFIFQYYREEENGRGNFPPRFSGLQFPNYSSELNVNALELDDSALYLCASSLAGTRLSGANVLTFGAGSRLTVL.